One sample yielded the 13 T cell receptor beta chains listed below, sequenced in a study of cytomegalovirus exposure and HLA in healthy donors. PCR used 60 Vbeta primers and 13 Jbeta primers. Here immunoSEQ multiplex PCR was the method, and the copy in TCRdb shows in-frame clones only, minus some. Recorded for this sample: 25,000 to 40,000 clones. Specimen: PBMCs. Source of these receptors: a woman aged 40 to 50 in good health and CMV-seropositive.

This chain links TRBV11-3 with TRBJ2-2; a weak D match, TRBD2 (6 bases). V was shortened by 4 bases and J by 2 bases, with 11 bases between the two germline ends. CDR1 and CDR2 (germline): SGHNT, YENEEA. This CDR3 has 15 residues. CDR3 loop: CASSSTGVNTGELFF. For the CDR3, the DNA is TGTGCCAGCAGCTCCACGGGAGTAAACACCGGGGAGCTGTTTTTT.

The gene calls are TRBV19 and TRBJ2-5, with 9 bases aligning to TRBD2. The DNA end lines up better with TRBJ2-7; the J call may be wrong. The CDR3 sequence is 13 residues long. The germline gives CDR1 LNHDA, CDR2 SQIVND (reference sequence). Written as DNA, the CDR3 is TGTGCCAGTAGGGCGGGAGGGGACTACGAGCAGTACTTC. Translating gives CASRAGGDYEQYF.

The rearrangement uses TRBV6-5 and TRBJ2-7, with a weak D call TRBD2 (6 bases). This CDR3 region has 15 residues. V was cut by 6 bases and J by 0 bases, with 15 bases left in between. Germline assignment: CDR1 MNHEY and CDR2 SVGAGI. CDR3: CASRPVAVHSYEQYF. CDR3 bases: TGTGCCAGCAGACCTGTAGCGGTCCACTCCTACGAGCAGTACTTC.

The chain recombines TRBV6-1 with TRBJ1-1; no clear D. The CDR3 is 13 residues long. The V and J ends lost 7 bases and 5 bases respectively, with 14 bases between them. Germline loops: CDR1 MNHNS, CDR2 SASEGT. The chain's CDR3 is CASKSVAGTEAFF. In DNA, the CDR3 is TGTGCCAGCAAAAGCGTAGCCGGGACTGAAGCTTTCTTT.

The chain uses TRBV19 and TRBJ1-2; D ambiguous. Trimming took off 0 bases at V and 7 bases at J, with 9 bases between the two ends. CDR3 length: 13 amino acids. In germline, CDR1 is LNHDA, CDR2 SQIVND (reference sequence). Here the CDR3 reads CASSIDGAGGYTF. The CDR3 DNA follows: TGTGCCAGTAGTATAGATGGAGCCGGTGGCTACACCTTC.

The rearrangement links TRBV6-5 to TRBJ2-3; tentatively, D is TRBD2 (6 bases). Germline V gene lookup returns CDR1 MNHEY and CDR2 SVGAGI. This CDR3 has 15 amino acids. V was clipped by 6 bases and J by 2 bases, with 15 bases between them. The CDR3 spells CASSWDWDNTDTQYF. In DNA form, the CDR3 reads TGTGCCAGCAGCTGGGACTGGGATAACACAGATACGCAGTATTTT.

Here the CDR3 reads CASSFTSGSTDTQYF. The CDR3 nucleotides are TGTGCCAGCAGCTTCACTAGCGGGAGCACAGATACGCAGTATTTT. The J gene is TRBJ2-3, the V gene TRBV7-6; 9 bases are a match to TRBD2. The CDR3 consists of 15 residues. Germline lookup yields CDR1 SGHVS and CDR2 FNYEAQ. V was clipped by 3 bases and J by 0 bases; unmatched bases: 1. The complete variable domain, with remaining parts taken from reference TRBV7-6 and TRBJ2-3, reads GAGVSQSPRYKVTKRGQDVALRCDPISGHVSLYWYRQALGQGPEFLTYFNYEAQQDKSGLPNDRFSAERPEGSISTLTIQRTEQRDSAMYRCASSFTSGSTDTQYFGPGTRLTVL.

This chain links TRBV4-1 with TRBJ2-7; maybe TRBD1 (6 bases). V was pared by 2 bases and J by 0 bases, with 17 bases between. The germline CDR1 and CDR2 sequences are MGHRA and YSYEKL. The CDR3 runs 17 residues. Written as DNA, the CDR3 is TGCGCCAGCAGCCAACAATATACAGGGCAAAGCTCCTACGAGCAGTACTTC. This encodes CASSQQYTGQSSYEQYF.

CDR3 protein: CASRSSGTGPNEQYF. The DNA of the CDR3 is TGTGCCAGTAGATCCTCCGGGACAGGGCCAAACGAGCAGTACTTC. The chain combines TRBV19 with TRBJ2-7; 9 nucleotides match TRBD1. V shed 6 bases and J 5 bases; nucleotides not matched to a gene: 11. Germline assignment: CDR1 LNHDA and CDR2 SQIVND (reference sequence). CDR3 length: 15 residues.

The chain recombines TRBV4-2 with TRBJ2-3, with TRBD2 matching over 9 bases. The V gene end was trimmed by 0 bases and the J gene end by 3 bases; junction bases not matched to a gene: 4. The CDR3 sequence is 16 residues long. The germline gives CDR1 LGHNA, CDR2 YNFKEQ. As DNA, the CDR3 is TGTGCCAGCAGCCAAGATACAGCGGGAGGAACAGATACGCAGTATTTT. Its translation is CASSQDTAGGTDTQYF.

The CDR3 region is CASSPYRGTDTQYF. The CDR3 DNA reads as TGTGCCAGCTCACCTTACAGGGGAACAGATACGCAGTATTTT. The chain uses TRBV18 and TRBJ2-3, with 7 bases identical to TRBD1. Germline lookup yields CDR1 KGHSH and CDR2 LQKENI. There are 14 residues in the CDR3. The V segment lost 3 bases and the J segment 3 bases; nucleotides outside the gene matches: 3.

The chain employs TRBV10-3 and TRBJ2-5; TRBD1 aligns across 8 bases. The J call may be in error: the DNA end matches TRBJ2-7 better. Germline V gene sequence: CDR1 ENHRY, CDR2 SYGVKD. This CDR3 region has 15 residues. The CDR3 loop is CAISEPGTGNYEQYF. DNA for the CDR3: TGTGCCATCAGCGAGCCCGGGACAGGAAACTACGAGCAGTACTTC.

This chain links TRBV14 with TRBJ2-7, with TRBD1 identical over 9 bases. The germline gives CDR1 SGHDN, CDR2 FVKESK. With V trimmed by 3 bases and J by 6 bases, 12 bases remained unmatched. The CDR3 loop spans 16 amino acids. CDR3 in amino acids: CASSQLQGAKESEQYF. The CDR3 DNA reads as TGTGCCAGCAGCCAGCTACAGGGGGCGAAGGAGAGCGAGCAGTACTTC.